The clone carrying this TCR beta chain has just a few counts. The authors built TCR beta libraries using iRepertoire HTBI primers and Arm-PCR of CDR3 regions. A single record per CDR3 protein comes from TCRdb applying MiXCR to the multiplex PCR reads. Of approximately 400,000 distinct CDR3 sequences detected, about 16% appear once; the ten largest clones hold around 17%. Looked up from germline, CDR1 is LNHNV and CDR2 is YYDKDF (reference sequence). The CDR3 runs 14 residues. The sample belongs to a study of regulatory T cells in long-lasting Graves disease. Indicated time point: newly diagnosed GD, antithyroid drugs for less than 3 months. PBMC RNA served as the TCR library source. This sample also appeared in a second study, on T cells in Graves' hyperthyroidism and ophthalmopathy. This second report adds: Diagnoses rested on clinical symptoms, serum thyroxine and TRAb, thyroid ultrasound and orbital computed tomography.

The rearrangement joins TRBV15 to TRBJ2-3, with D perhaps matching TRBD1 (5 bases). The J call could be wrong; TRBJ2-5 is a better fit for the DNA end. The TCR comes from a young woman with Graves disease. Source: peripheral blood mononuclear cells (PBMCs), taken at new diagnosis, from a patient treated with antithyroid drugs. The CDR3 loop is CATSRVGQGETQYF. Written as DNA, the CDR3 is TGTGCCACCAGCAGAGTGGGGCAGGGAGAGACCCAGTACTTC.